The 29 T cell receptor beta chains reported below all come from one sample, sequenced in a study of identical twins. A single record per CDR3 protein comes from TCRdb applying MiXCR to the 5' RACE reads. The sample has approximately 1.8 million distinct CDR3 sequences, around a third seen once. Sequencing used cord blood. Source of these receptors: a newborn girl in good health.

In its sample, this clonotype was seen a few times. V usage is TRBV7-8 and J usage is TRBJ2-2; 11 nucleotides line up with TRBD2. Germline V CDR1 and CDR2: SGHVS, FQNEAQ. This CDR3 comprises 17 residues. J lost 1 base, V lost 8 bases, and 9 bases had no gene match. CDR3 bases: TGTGCCAGCCTGGGCACTAGCGGGAGCCTGAACACCGGGGAGCTGTTTTTT. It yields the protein CASLGTSGSLNTGELFF.

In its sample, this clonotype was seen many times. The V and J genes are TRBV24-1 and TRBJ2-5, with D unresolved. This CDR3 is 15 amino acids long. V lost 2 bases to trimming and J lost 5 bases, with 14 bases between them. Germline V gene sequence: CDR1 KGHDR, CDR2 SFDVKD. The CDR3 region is CATSDSKGLGETQYF. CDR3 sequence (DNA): TGTGCCACCAGTGATTCAAAGGGATTAGGGGAGACCCAGTACTTC.

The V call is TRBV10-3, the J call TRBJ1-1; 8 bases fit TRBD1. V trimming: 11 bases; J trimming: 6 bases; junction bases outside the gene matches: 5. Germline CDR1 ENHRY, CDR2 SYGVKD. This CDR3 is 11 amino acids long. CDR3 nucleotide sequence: TGTGCCGGCAGGACAGGGTCTGAAGCTTTCTTT. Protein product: CAGRTGSEAFF.

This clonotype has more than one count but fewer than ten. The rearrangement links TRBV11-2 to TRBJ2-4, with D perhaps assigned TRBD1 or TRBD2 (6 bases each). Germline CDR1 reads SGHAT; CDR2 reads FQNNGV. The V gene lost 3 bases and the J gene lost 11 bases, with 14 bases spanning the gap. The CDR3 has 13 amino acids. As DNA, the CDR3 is TGTGCCAGCAGCTTGGCCGGGGGCGGGGTTCAGTACTTC. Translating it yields CASSLAGGGVQYF.

The CDR3 spells CSARPPNRVNSPLHF. The CDR3 region has the DNA TGCAGTGCTAGACCCCCGAACAGGGTGAATTCACCCCTCCACTTT. The chain carries TRBV20-1 and TRBJ1-6; D is possibly TRBD1 (6 bases). Germline CDR1 reads DFQATT; CDR2 reads SNEGSKA (reference sequence). Trimming left V 2 bases short and J 7 bases short, with 15 bases between. The CDR3 has 15 amino acids.

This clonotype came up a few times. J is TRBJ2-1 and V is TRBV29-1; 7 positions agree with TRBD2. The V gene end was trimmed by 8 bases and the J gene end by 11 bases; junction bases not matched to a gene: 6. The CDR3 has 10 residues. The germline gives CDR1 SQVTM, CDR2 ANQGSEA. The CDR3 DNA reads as TGCAGCTGTACCGGGACTAAGCAGTTCTTC. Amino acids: CSCTGTKQFF.

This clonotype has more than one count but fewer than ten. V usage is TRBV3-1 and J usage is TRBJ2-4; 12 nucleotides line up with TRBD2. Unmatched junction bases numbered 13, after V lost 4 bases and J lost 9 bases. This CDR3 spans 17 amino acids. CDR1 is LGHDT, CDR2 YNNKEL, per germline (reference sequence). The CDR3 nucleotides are TGTGCCAGCAGCCCCCCAGGACTAGCGGGGTTGAAGGGCATTCAGTACTTC. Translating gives CASSPPGLAGLKGIQYF.

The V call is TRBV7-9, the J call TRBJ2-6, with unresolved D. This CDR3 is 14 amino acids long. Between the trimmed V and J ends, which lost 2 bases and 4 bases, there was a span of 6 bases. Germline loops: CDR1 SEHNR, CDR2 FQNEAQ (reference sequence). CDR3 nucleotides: TGTGCCAGCAGCTTATCGATCGGGGCCAACGTCCTGACTTTC. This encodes CASSLSIGANVLTF.

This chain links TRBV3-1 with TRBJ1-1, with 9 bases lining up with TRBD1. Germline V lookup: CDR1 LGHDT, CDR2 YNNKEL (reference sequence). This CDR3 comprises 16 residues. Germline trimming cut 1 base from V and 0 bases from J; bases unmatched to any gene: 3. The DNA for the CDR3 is TGTGCCAGCAGCCAAGTCGGACAGGGGCTGAACACTGAAGCTTTCTTT. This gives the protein CASSQVGQGLNTEAFF.

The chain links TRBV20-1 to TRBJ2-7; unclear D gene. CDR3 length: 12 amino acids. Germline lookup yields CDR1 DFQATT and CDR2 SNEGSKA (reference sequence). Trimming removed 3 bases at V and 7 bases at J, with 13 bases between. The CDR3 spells CSARAGFVEQYF. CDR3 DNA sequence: TGCAGTGCTAGGGCAGGATTCGTGGAGCAGTACTTC.

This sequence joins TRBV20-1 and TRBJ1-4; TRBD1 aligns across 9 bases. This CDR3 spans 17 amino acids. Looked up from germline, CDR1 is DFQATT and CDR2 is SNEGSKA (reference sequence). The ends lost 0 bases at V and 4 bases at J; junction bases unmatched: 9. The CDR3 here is CSARDRDRASFNEKLFF. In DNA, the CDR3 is TGCAGTGCTAGAGATCGGGACAGGGCGAGTTTTAATGAAAAACTGTTTTTT.

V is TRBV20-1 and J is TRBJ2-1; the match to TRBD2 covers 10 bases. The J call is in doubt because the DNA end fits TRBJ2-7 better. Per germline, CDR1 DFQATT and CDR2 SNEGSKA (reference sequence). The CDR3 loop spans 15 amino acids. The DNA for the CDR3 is TGCAGTGCTCCTCTAGCGGGGGTAACCTACAATGAGCAGTACTTC. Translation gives CSAPLAGVTYNEQYF.

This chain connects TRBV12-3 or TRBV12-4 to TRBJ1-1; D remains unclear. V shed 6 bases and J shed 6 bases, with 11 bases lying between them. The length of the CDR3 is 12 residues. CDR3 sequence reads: CASRLDISEAFF. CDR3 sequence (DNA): TGTGCCAGCAGGCTTGACATCTCTGAAGCTTTCTTT.

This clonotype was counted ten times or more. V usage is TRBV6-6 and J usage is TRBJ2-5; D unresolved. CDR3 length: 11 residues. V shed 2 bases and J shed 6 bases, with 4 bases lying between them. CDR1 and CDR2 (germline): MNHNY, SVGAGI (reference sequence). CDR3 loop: CASSYMKTQYF. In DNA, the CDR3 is TGTGCCAGCAGTTACATGAAGACCCAGTACTTC.

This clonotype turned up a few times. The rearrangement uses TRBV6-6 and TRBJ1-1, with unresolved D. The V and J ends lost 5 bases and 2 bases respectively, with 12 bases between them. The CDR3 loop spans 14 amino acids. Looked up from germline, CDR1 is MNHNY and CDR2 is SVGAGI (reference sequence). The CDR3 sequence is CASSDWEGNTEAFF. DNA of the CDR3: TGTGCCAGCAGTGATTGGGAGGGAAACACTGAAGCTTTCTTT.

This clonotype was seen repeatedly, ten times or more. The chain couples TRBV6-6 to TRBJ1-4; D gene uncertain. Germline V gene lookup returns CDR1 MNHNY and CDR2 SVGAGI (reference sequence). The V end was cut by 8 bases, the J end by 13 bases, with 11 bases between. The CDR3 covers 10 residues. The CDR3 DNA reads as TGTGCCAGCCGTCGAACTAGACTGTTTTTT. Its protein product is CASRRTRLFF.

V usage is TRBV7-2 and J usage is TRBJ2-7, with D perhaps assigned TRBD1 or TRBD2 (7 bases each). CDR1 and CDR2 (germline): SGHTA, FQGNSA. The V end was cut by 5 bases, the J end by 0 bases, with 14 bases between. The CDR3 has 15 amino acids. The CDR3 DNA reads TGTGCCAGCAGCCCCGGGGGGACAGCCTCCTACGAGCAGTACTTC. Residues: CASSPGGTASYEQYF.

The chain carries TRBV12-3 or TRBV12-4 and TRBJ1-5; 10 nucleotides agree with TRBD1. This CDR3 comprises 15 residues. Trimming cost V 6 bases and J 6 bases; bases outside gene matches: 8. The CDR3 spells CASSFGTGDSQPQHF. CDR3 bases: TGTGCCAGCAGCTTCGGGACAGGGGATAGTCAGCCCCAGCATTTT.

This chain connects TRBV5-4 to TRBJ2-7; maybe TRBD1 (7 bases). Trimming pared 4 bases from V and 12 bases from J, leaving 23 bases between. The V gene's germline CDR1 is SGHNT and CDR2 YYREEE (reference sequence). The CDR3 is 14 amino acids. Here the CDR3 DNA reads TGTGCCAGCAGCCGGAGGGCAGGGGGAGAGACCCGGTACTTC. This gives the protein CASSRRAGGETRYF.

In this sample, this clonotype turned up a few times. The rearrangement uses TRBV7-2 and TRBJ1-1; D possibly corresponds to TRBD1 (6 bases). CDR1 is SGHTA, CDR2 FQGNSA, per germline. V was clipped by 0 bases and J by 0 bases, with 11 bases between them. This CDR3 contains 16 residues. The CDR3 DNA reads TGTGCCAGCAGCTTAGCCTGGACAGTGATGAACACTGAAGCTTTCTTT. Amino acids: CASSLAWTVMNTEAFF.

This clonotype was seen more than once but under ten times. The CDR3, as DNA: TGTGCCACCAGTGAGGCTTACGGTACCTACAATGAGCAGTTCTTC. It specifies CATSEAYGTYNEQFF. V and J are TRBV24-1 and TRBJ2-1, with D uncertain. Trimming took off 4 bases at V and 2 bases at J, with 11 bases between the two ends. Germline V lookup: CDR1 KGHDR, CDR2 SFDVKD. The CDR3 loop spans 15 amino acids.

CDR3 nucleotides: TGTGCCAGCAGTTTGGGGGGGATCCCTGAAGCTTTCTTT. Translating it yields CASSLGGIPEAFF. The V call is TRBV27, the J call TRBJ1-1, with D perhaps TRBD1 (5 bases). CDR1 and CDR2 from the germline V gene are MNHEY and SMNVEV (reference sequence). Between the trimmed V and J ends, which lost 3 bases and 6 bases, there was a span of 11 bases. CDR3 length equals 13 residues.

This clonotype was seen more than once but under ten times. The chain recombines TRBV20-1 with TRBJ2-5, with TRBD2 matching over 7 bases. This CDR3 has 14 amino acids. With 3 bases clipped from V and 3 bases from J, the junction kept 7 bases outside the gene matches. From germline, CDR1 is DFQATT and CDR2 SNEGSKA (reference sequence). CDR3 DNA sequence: TGCAGTGCTAGGTCCCGGGCGGGAGAAGAGACCCAGTACTTC. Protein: CSARSRAGEETQYF.

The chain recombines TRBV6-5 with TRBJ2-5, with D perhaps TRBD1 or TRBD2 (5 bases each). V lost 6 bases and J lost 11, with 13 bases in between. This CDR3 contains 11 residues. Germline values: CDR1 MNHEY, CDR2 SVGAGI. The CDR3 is CASSRGRGQYF. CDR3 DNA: TGTGCCAGCAGCCGGGGCCGAGGGCAGTACTTC.

The CDR3 loop reads CASSLRTGRLFPLHF. The CDR3 DNA is TGTGCCAGCAGCTTACGGACAGGGAGGTTATTCCCCCTCCACTTT. The rearrangement links TRBV14 to TRBJ1-6; 8 bases align to TRBD1. The CDR3 totals 15 residues. Germline lookup yields CDR1 SGHDN and CDR2 FVKESK. Trimming at V came to 5 bases and at J to 13 bases, leaving 13 bases not matched to a gene.

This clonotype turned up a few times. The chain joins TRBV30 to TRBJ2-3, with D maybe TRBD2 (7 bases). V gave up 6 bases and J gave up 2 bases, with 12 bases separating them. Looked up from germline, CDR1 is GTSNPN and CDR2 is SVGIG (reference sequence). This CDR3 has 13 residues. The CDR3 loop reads CACRGGPTDTQYF. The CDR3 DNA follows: TGTGCCTGCCGCGGGGGCCCCACAGATACGCAGTATTTT.

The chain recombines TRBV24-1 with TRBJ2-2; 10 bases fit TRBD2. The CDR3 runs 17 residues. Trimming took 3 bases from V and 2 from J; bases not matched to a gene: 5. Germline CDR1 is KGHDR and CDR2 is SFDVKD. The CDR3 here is CATSDPSGRANTGELFF. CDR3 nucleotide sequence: TGTGCCACCAGTGATCCAAGCGGGAGGGCCAACACCGGGGAGCTGTTTTTT.

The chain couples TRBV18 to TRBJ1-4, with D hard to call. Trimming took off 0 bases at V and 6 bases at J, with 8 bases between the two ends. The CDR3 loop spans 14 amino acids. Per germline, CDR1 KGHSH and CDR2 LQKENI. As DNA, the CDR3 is TGTGCCAGCTCACCACCGGTGACGGATGAAAAACTGTTTTTT. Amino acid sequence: CASSPPVTDEKLFF.

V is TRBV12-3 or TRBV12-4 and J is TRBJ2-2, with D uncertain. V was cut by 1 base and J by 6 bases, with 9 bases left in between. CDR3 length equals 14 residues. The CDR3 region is CASSLGPFAGELFF. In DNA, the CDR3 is TGTGCCAGCAGTTTAGGACCCTTCGCCGGGGAGCTGTTTTTT.